This is a list of T cell receptor beta chains from one sample in a study of T cell responses to AZD1222 COVID-19 vaccine. Measured with immunoSEQ multiplex PCR; TCRdb has only the in-frame clones, and not every one. The table records 90,000 to 110,000 clones, roughly 86% of them present only once. The source was peripheral blood, collected on day 0 of MenACWY control vaccination. These TCRs come from an adult in good health. Both conserved end residues are part of each CDR3. Fields, in order: J gene, D gene, clone size, V gene, CDR3 DNA, CDR3 protein. D genes are given only for firm matches. Expanded clones get a size class; other rows say once, few or many, or leave the size out.

j_call: TRBJ2-1
d_call: NA
clone_size: NA
v_call: TRBV11-2
cdr3_nt: TGTGCCAGCCGAGAAACCTCCTACAATGAGCAGTTCTTC
cdr3_aa: CASRETSYNEQFF

j_call: TRBJ1-3
d_call: NA
clone_size: NA
v_call: TRBV5-1
cdr3_nt: TGCGCCAGCAGCCCCAGTTTGGAGGGCACCATATATTTT
cdr3_aa: CASSPSLEGTIYF

j_call: TRBJ2-3
d_call: TRBD2
clone_size: NA
v_call: TRBV5-1
cdr3_nt: TGCGCCAGCAGCCTAGCGGGAGCCGTAGATACGCAGTATTTT
cdr3_aa: CASSLAGAVDTQYF

j_call: TRBJ1-2
d_call: NA
clone_size: NA
v_call: TRBV7-2
cdr3_nt: TGTGCCAGCAGCCCTAGTGCGGACCAAGCTAACTATGGCTACACCTTC
cdr3_aa: CASSPSADQANYGYTF

j_call: TRBJ2-7
d_call: TRBD1
clone_size: NA
v_call: TRBV28
cdr3_nt: TGTGCCAGCAGTTACGGGACAGGCAGCGTGGGGGGTCCCCACTTC
cdr3_aa: CASSYGTGSVGGPHF

j_call: TRBJ2-1
d_call: NA
clone_size: NA
v_call: TRBV27
cdr3_nt: TGTGCCAGCAGTTTATCCACAGTGCCCTACAATGAGCAGTTCTTC
cdr3_aa: CASSLSTVPYNEQFF

j_call: TRBJ1-2
d_call: NA
clone_size: once
v_call: TRBV20-1
cdr3_nt: TGCAGTGCTAGTGCGGGATATGGCTACACCTTC
cdr3_aa: CSASAGYGYTF

j_call: TRBJ2-1
d_call: NA
clone_size: NA
v_call: TRBV7-2
cdr3_nt: TGTGCCAGCAGCTTGCTCGTCGGGGGAGCAAGGAGGGCCTACAATGAGCAGTTCTTC
cdr3_aa: CASSLLVGGARRAYNEQFF

j_call: TRBJ1-3
d_call: NA
clone_size: NA
v_call: TRBV18
cdr3_nt: TGTGCCAGCTCACCACCGAACGGGAAGCCTGGAAACACCATATATTTT
cdr3_aa: CASSPPNGKPGNTIYF

j_call: TRBJ2-7
d_call: TRBD2
clone_size: NA
v_call: TRBV4-2
cdr3_nt: TGTGCCAGCAGCCAGGCTAGCGGGGGTTACGAGCAGTACTTC
cdr3_aa: CASSQASGGYEQYF

j_call: TRBJ1-1
d_call: NA
clone_size: NA
v_call: TRBV15
cdr3_nt: TGTGCCACCAGTCAGGGTCTGCCTTTTGAAGCTTTCTTT
cdr3_aa: CATSQGLPFEAFF

j_call: TRBJ2-7
d_call: NA
clone_size: once
v_call: TRBV11-2
cdr3_nt: TGTGCCAGCAGCTTGGCGTTAACCTACGAGCAGTACTTC
cdr3_aa: CASSLALTYEQYF

j_call: TRBJ2-7
d_call: NA
clone_size: NA
v_call: TRBV7-2
cdr3_nt: TGTGCCAGCAGCTTAATTACCGGGATGAACTACGAGCAGTACTTC
cdr3_aa: CASSLITGMNYEQYF

j_call: TRBJ1-2
d_call: NA
clone_size: NA
v_call: TRBV4-3
cdr3_nt: TGCGCCAGCAGCCAAGGATCTGGGACCGCTAACTATGGCTACACCTTC
cdr3_aa: CASSQGSGTANYGYTF

j_call: TRBJ1-1
d_call: NA
clone_size: NA
v_call: TRBV21-1
cdr3_nt: TGTGCCAGCAGCAAAGCGTCGGACAGTCAGCTTTCCGCCCAGAGAGGGGCTTTCTTT
cdr3_aa: CASSKASDSQLSAQRGAFF

j_call: TRBJ1-2
d_call: NA
clone_size: NA
v_call: TRBV9
cdr3_nt: TGTGCCAGCAGCGTAGCCTCAGGGGCCGGCGGCTACACCTTC
cdr3_aa: CASSVASGAGGYTF

j_call: TRBJ2-3
d_call: TRBD2
clone_size: NA
v_call: TRBV24-1
cdr3_nt: TGTGCCACCAGTGACAGGAACCTAGCGGGCGGCACAGATACGCAGTATTTT
cdr3_aa: CATSDRNLAGGTDTQYF

j_call: TRBJ1-2
d_call: NA
clone_size: NA
v_call: TRBV7-2
cdr3_nt: TGTGCCAGCAGCTTAGGAAGGTACGGGCGATCGGATGGCTACACCTTC
cdr3_aa: CASSLGRYGRSDGYTF

j_call: TRBJ1-2
d_call: NA
clone_size: NA
v_call: TRBV4-3
cdr3_nt: TGCGCCAGCAGCCAAGGAACCGGGGGCTATGGCTACACCTTC
cdr3_aa: CASSQGTGGYGYTF

j_call: TRBJ1-2
d_call: NA
clone_size: once
v_call: TRBV5-1
cdr3_nt: TGCGCCAGCAGCTTGGGAGGCTCGGAGTCTGGCTACACCTTC
cdr3_aa: CASSLGGSESGYTF

j_call: TRBJ1-1
d_call: NA
clone_size: NA
v_call: TRBV7-9
cdr3_nt: TGTGCCAGCAGCTTAGGTGGGGAATACACTGAAGCTTTCTTT
cdr3_aa: CASSLGGEYTEAFF

j_call: TRBJ1-1
d_call: NA
clone_size: NA
v_call: TRBV2
cdr3_nt: TGTGCCAGCGAAGAAATGGGGAAGGGGGTCACTGAAGCTTTCTTT
cdr3_aa: CASEEMGKGVTEAFF

j_call: TRBJ2-7
d_call: NA
clone_size: NA
v_call: TRBV28
cdr3_nt: TGTGCCAGCAGGGGGCGGGGGCGCCCCTACGAGCAGTACTTC
cdr3_aa: CASRGRGRPYEQYF

j_call: TRBJ2-7
d_call: TRBD2
clone_size: NA
v_call: TRBV25-1
cdr3_nt: TGTGCCAGCAGTGGGGGACTAGCGGGGGAGCAGTACTTC
cdr3_aa: CASSGGLAGEQYF

j_call: TRBJ2-1
d_call: NA
clone_size: NA
v_call: TRBV6-1
cdr3_nt: TGTGCCAGCAGTGAGCAGTCCTCCTACAATGAGCAGTTCTTC
cdr3_aa: CASSEQSSYNEQFF

j_call: TRBJ2-2
d_call: TRBD2
clone_size: once
v_call: TRBV2
cdr3_nt: TGTGCCAGGGGAGGGAAGGACCCGTACACCGGGGAGCTGTTTTTT
cdr3_aa: CARGGKDPYTGELFF

j_call: TRBJ1-2
d_call: TRBD1
clone_size: once
v_call: TRBV30
cdr3_nt: TGTGCCTGGAGCATCGGCAGGGGGTACTATGGCTACACCTTC
cdr3_aa: CAWSIGRGYYGYTF

j_call: TRBJ1-1
d_call: NA
clone_size: NA
v_call: TRBV28
cdr3_nt: TGTGCCAGCCTGGAGGGGAACACTGAAGCTTTCTTT
cdr3_aa: CASLEGNTEAFF

j_call: TRBJ2-1
d_call: NA
clone_size: NA
v_call: TRBV9
cdr3_nt: TGTGCCAGCCCCGGATCGAGCTCCTACAATGAGCAGTTCTTC
cdr3_aa: CASPGSSSYNEQFF

j_call: TRBJ2-1
d_call: NA
clone_size: medium-sized
v_call: TRBV2
cdr3_nt: TGTGCCAGCAGTGGGTATGGAGGGCTAAGCAATGAGCAGTTCTTC
cdr3_aa: CASSGYGGLSNEQFF

j_call: TRBJ1-3
d_call: TRBD1
clone_size: NA
v_call: TRBV7-9
cdr3_nt: TGTGCCAGCAGCGGAACGGCCGACCCGGGACAGAAAGGAAACACCATATATTTT
cdr3_aa: CASSGTADPGQKGNTIYF

j_call: TRBJ1-1
d_call: TRBD1
clone_size: NA
v_call: TRBV28
cdr3_nt: TGTGCCAGCAGTTTACCTGGACAGGGGGCATACACTGAAGCTTTCTTT
cdr3_aa: CASSLPGQGAYTEAFF

j_call: TRBJ2-7
d_call: NA
clone_size: NA
v_call: TRBV30
cdr3_nt: TGTGCCTGGAGTCACGCGGGGCCCGAGCAGTACTTC
cdr3_aa: CAWSHAGPEQYF

j_call: TRBJ2-7
d_call: NA
clone_size: NA
v_call: TRBV6-2/TRBV6-3
cdr3_nt: TGTGCCAGCAGTTATGGCGGTGGCTTCTACGAGCAGTACTTC
cdr3_aa: CASSYGGGFYEQYF

j_call: TRBJ2-5
d_call: NA
clone_size: few
v_call: TRBV9
cdr3_nt: TGTGCCAGCAGCGTTAGCCCCCAGGGAGAAGAGACCCAGTACTTC
cdr3_aa: CASSVSPQGEETQYF

j_call: TRBJ1-2
d_call: NA
clone_size: NA
v_call: TRBV18
cdr3_nt: TGTGCCAGCTCGCCCGACGTGAGGTATGGCTACACCTTC
cdr3_aa: CASSPDVRYGYTF

j_call: TRBJ2-2
d_call: TRBD2
clone_size: NA
v_call: TRBV11-3
cdr3_nt: TGTGCCAGCAGCCCGCAGTCCACAGCGGGAGAGACCGGGGAGCTGTTTTTT
cdr3_aa: CASSPQSTAGETGELFF

j_call: TRBJ1-1
d_call: NA
clone_size: NA
v_call: TRBV4-3
cdr3_nt: TGCGCCAGCAGCCAAGACGGGACAAAGAACACTGAAGCTTTCTTT
cdr3_aa: CASSQDGTKNTEAFF

j_call: TRBJ1-1
d_call: NA
clone_size: NA
v_call: TRBV5-1
cdr3_nt: TGCGCCAGCAGCATCCTTGACCTGGGGGGCACTGAAGCTTTCTTT
cdr3_aa: CASSILDLGGTEAFF

j_call: TRBJ2-7
d_call: NA
clone_size: NA
v_call: TRBV19
cdr3_nt: TGTGCCACCAAAACAGGGTCCCACGAGCAGTACTTC
cdr3_aa: CATKTGSHEQYF

j_call: TRBJ1-2
d_call: NA
clone_size: NA
v_call: TRBV7-3
cdr3_nt: TGTGCCAGCAGCTCCCAAGGGGTCGATGGCTACACCTTC
cdr3_aa: CASSSQGVDGYTF

j_call: TRBJ2-7
d_call: NA
clone_size: NA
v_call: TRBV14
cdr3_nt: TGTGCCAGCAGCTCTTACGGGAGTGGGGACATCCACTACGAGCAGTACTTC
cdr3_aa: CASSSYGSGDIHYEQYF

j_call: TRBJ1-5
d_call: NA
clone_size: NA
v_call: TRBV20-1
cdr3_nt: TGCAGTGCTAGTCCAGGTAGGGAGCCCCAGCATTTT
cdr3_aa: CSASPGREPQHF

j_call: TRBJ1-4
d_call: NA
clone_size: NA
v_call: TRBV2
cdr3_nt: TGTGCCAGCAGCCGGGAGTACAGTAATGAAAAACTGTTTTTT
cdr3_aa: CASSREYSNEKLFF